Reported below is one TCR beta chain. What antigen it recognizes has not been identified. It has no much larger one-base neighbor in the sample; base qualities were not kept. The library came from the immunoSEQ multiplex PCR assay. For the multiplex PCR, a mixture combining 60 forward primers for TCR Vbeta segments and 13 reverse primers for TCR Jbeta segments was used. A multiplex PCR assay on genomic DNA amplified the CDR3 region of rearranged TCR beta genes. The amplified TCR beta libraries were sequenced on the Illumina HiSeq System as 87-base-pair reads. The authors processed their data as follows. In a later analysis, roughly 80 million unique TCR beta chains were counted across the 666 repertoires, and roughly 11 million of these chains were shared by at least two donors. Raw reads were error-corrected and collapsed into unique sequences with a nearest-neighbor algorithm that merged closely related sequences to remove PCR and sequencing errors. CDR3 sequences were aligned to IMGT reference sequences to assign V, D and J gene segments. For a sequence to be retained, a match of at least six nucleotides to both a V gene segment and a J gene segment was required. A rearrangement was called productive if the CDR3 had no stop codons and remained in frame with V and J, and every other rearrangement was called non-productive. CDR3 was defined by IMGT convention, running from the second conserved V-encoded cysteine to the conserved J-encoded phenylalanine. In an earlier analysis of roughly 610 of the donors, sequences lacking an unambiguous match to a single V gene segment were excluded. In an earlier analysis of 587 of the donors, V segments were called functional above 56.7% productive rearrangements and were called segregating when the between-donor standard deviation exceeded 5%. To diagnose cytomegalovirus status from the catalog of TCR beta chain sequences, a statistical classification framework was built. In a later analysis, V and J genes were assigned by comparing TCR nucleotide sequences against IMGT/GENE-DB human TR gene sequences. Using the TCRdist pipeline, a later analysis assigned CDR3 sequences along with most-parsimonious VDJ recombination scenarios. A later analysis defined each TCR beta chain by its CDR3 amino acid sequence plus V-gene family, and excluded reads lacking a unique V-gene family. In a later analysis, around 650 highly shared, low-generation-probability nucleotide sequences were removed to address suspected cross-contamination and a sequencing artifact. In a later analysis, a clonal expansion index was calculated for each public chain from normalized within-repertoire ranks of inferred template counts. A later analysis computed generation probabilities with a VDJ recombination model fitted to out-of-frame rearrangements, and checked the results against IGoR. Hypergeometric tests were used in a later analysis to score TCR-TCR, TCR-HLA and TCR-CMV co-occurrence, with a repertoire-size bias correction applied to the TCR pairs. In a later analysis, false discovery rates were estimated by permuting HLA or CMV assignments 20 times. A later analysis grouped co-occurring TCRs with DBSCAN, adding TCRdist sequence similarity when clustering within HLA-allele-positive subsets. Repertoires with fewer than 30,000 or more than 120,000 public chains, plus five repertoires with anomalous nucleotide sharing, were excluded from co-occurrence clustering. TCRdb provides this immuneACCESS table in a form limited to in-frame rearrangements. Some clones are lacking; in checked studies, under half of them reflect an unresolved V gene, and why the rest are absent is not known. Clone size and the V and J calls come from that table; the DNA yielded D and trimming. The sample table records around 170,000 clones; around 80% of these occur just once. The ten largest clones represent more than 5.5% of the sample.

Germline trimming amounts to 4 bases on V and 0 bases on J, with 2 as the count of junction bases outside the gene matches. CDR1 SGHNT and CDR2 YYREEE are derived from the germline V gene (reference sequence). The CDR3 sequence holds 15 residues, the cysteine and phenylalanine included. Left in the record is the CDR3 DNA by itself, 45 bases read in frame from the first base. The cohort comprised around 700 healthy bone marrow donors. Cohort members were all nominally healthy when sampled, although unrecorded immune exposures were likely present. The donor tested CMV seronegative, placing the donor among the 352 seronegative members of the cohort. Every donor gave a peripheral blood sample, and the peripheral blood mononuclear cells from that sample were used for TCR beta sequencing. Genomic DNA extraction from the blood cell samples was performed with the Qiagen DNeasy Blood Extraction Kit. This sample was included in a study of cytomegalovirus exposure and HLA in healthy donors (dated by TCRdb to about 2017). About the study as a whole: According to an earlier analysis of 587 of the donors, roughly 180 million T cells yielded over 100 million unique TCR beta sequences and 250 to 350 Gb of sequence data. An early release covering some 640 HLA-typed donors comprised about 320 gigabases of sequencing data and tens of millions of unique TCR sequences. Of the roughly 390 genotyped donors, approximately 83% fell in the genetic ancestry cluster associated with self-reported Caucasian donors. The aim of the study was to test whether cataloging public T cell receptors could identify signatures of past pathogen exposure. Using immunosequencing, the study profiled T cell repertoires from around 670 subjects and related those repertoires to cytomegalovirus serostatus. A separate validation cohort of approximately 120 different subjects was used in addition to the roughly 640-subject first cohort. The study combined high-throughput TCR immunosequencing, statistical association of individual TCRs with disease status, and machine learning to predict cytomegalovirus infection status. A later analysis re-analyzed previously published TCR beta repertoires from 660 or so donors and added high-resolution HLA genotyping to study TCR occurrence patterns. Rather than using new phenotypic data, the later analysis identified candidate immune exposures from TCR beta sequences and from how often those sequences occurred across donors. To decide whether each TCR beta V gene segment behaved as functional or pseudogenic, an earlier analysis of over 500 of the donors relied on high-throughput TCR beta sequencing. Donor age, sex, ethnicity and CMV serostatus were compiled together with the repertoire data. A later genetic analysis took genome-wide SNP genotypes for about three fifths of the 666 donors and used that subset as a discovery cohort. Every discovery cohort repertoire had been produced on one sequencing platform. Class I and class II HLA loci were covered by the typing at four-digit resolution. The number of donors typed differed by locus, with roughly 629-640 for A, B, C, DRB1 and DQB1, 522 for DQA1, nearly 610 for DPA1, and some 440 for DPB1. Roughly 5 DR-DQ haplotypes were treated as single units for association and clustering because of strong linkage in the cohort. Among roughly 400 genotyped donors of the cohort, an average of approximately 240,000 unique TCR beta nucleotide sequences was sequenced per donor, of which 15% to 20% were non-productive.

Results and caveats for the whole study, not just this receptor: Most CMV-associated TCR beta chains appeared to be HLA-restricted in a later analysis, and the HLA associations seemed to be driven largely by CMV exposure. Because the 87-base-pair reads could not distinguish some IMGT-functional V segments, including TRBV6-2 and TRBV6-3, those segments were excluded. The study gave a list of some 150 TCR beta chains associated with cytomegalovirus. The only immune exposure information available for the cohort was CMV serostatus. Roughly uniform sequencing depth across donors was assumed in presence/absence analyses, although this assumption may not hold. Across donors, most TCR sequences were observed very rarely, whereas some public TCRs were present in many individuals. In both the original and validation cohorts, the classifier was reported to diagnose cytomegalovirus status with high specificity and sensitivity. In a later analysis, HLA-associated TCR beta chains showed more clonal expansion and lower generation probabilities than non-associated chains that were equally common. Only TCR beta chains were sequenced in this cohort, and the absence of alpha or paired-chain data limited detectable features. According to a later analysis, TCR association rates differed among HLA loci, with DRB1 alleles showing the most associated TCRs and HLA-C alleles showing the fewest. Compared with the roughly 710-donor mean, donors in an Asian-associated ancestry cluster had fewer N-insertions in productive TCRs, according to a later genetic analysis. Specific HLA alleles were associated with more than 15,000 TCR beta sequences at a false discovery rate of 0.05 in a later analysis. HLA typing was unavailable for some donors at each locus, so association tests used only the typed subset. Because counts were too low, roughly 18 rarely observed V segments, including chromosome 9 orphons, were left out of the earlier analysis of over 550 of the donors. In an earlier analysis of about 540 of the donors, most TCR beta V segments were observed in productive rearrangements about 90% or about 30% of the time, broadly matching IMGT annotations. The authors suggested that the approach could potentially be extended to other disease states and immunological phenotypes. In a later genetic analysis, a missense DCLRE1C variant was associated with V-gene and J-gene trimming of TCR beta chains, and the association was replicated in an independent cohort. A later analysis reported that several top co-occurrence clusters appeared linked to parvovirus B19, influenza, CMV and Epstein-Barr virus. The sequencing pipeline was judged likely to have produced a cluster of highly shared sequence variants as a technical artifact. Linkage disequilibrium might explain the correlated functional status among segregating V segments, but an unknown experimental factor could not be excluded. A few of the identified cytomegalovirus-associated TCR beta chains were confirmed in vitro to be specific for cytomegalovirus antigens. Strong co-occurrence of HLA alleles, especially DR and DQ, made assigning TCR associations to individual alleles difficult. A further reported finding was that TCR beta sequences accurately predicted the HLA-A and HLA-B alleles for most subjects in the first cohort.

This chain joins TRBV5-4 to TRBJ2-1; 9 nucleotides in the junction match TRBD1. Sample: PBMCs. The TCR was taken from a man aged 35-49 years in good health and CMV-seronegative. DNA sequence: TGTGCCAGCAGCCAGGACAGGGGCTCCTACAATGAGCAGTTCTTC. Its protein reads: CASSQDRGSYNEQFF. The CDR3 plus the reference TRBV5-4 and TRBJ2-1 genes for the other parts give the full variable domain: ETGVTQSPTHLIKTRGQQVTLRCSSQSGHNTVSWYQQALGQGPQFIFQYYREEENGRGNFPPRFSGLQFPNYSSELNVNALELDDSALYLCASSQDRGSYNEQFFGPGTRLTVL.